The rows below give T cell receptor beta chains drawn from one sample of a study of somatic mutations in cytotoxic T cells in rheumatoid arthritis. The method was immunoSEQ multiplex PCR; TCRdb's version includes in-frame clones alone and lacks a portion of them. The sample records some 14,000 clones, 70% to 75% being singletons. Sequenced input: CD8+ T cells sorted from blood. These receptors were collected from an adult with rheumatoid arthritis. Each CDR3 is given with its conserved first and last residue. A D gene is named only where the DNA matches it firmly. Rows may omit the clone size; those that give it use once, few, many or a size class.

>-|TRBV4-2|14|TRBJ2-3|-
CASSLGGDTDTQYF
TGTGCCAGCAGCCTAGGCGGGGACACAGATACGCAGTATTTT
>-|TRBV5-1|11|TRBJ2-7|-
CASSSLGEQYF
TGCGCCAGCAGCTCGCTGGGCGAGCAGTACTTC
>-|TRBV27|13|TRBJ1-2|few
CASSGGYYYGYTF
TGTGCCAGCAGTGGAGGTTATTACTATGGCTACACCTTC
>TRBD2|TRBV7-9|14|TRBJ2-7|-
CASSPGGLNYEQYF
TGTGCCAGCAGCCCGGGGGGACTTAACTACGAGCAGTACTTC
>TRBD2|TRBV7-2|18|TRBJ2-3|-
CASSLSAGLALLADTQYF
TGTGCCAGCAGTCTTAGCGCGGGACTAGCTTTGTTGGCAGATACGCAGTATTTT
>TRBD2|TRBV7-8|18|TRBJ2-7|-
CASSLKSLRLAESYEQYF
TGTGCCAGCAGCTTAAAGAGTTTGAGACTAGCGGAGTCCTACGAGCAGTACTTC
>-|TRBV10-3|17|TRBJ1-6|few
CAISESGGHGDNSPLHF
TGTGCCATCAGTGAGTCCGGAGGCCACGGGGATAATTCACCCCTCCACTTT
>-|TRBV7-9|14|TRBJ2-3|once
CASSFEIGTDTQYF
TGTGCCAGCAGCTTTGAGATAGGCACAGATACGCAGTATTTT
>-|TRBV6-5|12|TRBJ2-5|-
CASSYSSADEYF
TGTGCCAGCAGTTACTCGTCTGCAGATGAGTACTTC
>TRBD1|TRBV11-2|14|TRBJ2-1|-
CASSPAGQGGEQFF
TGTGCCAGCAGCCCCGCCGGACAGGGCGGTGAGCAGTTCTTC
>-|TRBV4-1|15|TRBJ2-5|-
CASSHRLASQETQYF
TGCGCCAGCAGCCATCGCCTAGCATCGCAGGAGACCCAGTACTTC
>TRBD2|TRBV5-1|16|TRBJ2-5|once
CASSFGLAFIQETQYF
TGCGCCAGCAGTTTCGGACTAGCATTCATCCAAGAGACCCAGTACTTC
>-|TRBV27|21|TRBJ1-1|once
CASSLSTPSFHGRGIGTEAFF
TGTGCCAGCAGTTTGTCCACGCCCAGTTTCCATGGTCGAGGGATAGGGACTGAAGCTTTCTTT
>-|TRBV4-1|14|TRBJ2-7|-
CASSQVVGAYEQYF
TGCGCCAGCAGCCAAGTGGTTGGAGCCTACGAGCAGTACTTC
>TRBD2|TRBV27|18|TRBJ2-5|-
CASSATGTSGTGQETQYF
TGTGCCAGCAGTGCCACCGGGACTAGCGGGACTGGCCAAGAGACCCAGTACTTC
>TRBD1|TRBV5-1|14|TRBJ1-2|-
CASSGGGTAFGYTF
TGCGCCAGCAGCGGAGGGGGGACAGCTTTTGGCTACACCTTC
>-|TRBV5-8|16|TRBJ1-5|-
CASSKVEGEFGQPQHF
TGTGCCAGCAGCAAGGTAGAGGGGGAGTTCGGTCAGCCCCAGCATTTT
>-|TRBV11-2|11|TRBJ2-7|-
CASSFGQEQYF
TGTGCCAGCAGCTTTGGACAGGAGCAGTACTTC
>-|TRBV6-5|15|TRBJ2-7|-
CASSWADSSAYEQYF
TGTGCCAGCAGTTGGGCGGACAGTTCCGCCTACGAGCAGTACTTC
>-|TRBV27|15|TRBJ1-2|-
CASSLSRGGASGYTF
TGTGCCAGCAGTTTATCGAGGGGGGGCGCGAGTGGCTACACCTTC
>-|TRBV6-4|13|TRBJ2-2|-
CASSAKNTGELFF
TGTGCCAGCAGTGCCAAGAACACCGGGGAGCTGTTTTTT
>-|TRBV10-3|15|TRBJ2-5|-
CAISESVMRQETQYF
TGTGCCATCAGTGAGTCAGTGATGCGACAAGAGACCCAGTACTTC
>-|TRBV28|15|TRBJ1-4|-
CASSRPNFRNEKLFF
TGTGCCAGCAGCCGTCCGAACTTCCGTAATGAAAAACTGTTTTTT
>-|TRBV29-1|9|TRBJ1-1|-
CRGGAEAFF
TGCAGGGGGGGGGCAGAAGCTTTCTTT
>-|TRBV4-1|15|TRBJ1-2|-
CASSQDRFTGTPYTF
TGCGCCAGCAGCCAAGATCGTTTCACAGGGACGCCCTACACCTTC
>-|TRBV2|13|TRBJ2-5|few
CASRAIDQETQYF
TGTGCCAGCAGAGCAATTGACCAAGAGACCCAGTACTTC